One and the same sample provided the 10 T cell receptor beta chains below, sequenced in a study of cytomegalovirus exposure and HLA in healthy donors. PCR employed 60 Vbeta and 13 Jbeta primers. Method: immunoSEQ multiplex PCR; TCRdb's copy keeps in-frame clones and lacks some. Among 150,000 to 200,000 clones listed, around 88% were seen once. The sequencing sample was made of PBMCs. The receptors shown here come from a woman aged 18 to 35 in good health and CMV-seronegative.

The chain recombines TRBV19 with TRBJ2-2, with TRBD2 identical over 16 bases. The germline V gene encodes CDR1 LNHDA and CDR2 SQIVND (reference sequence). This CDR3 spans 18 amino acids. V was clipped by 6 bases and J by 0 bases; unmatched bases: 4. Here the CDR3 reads CASRGLAGGPANTGELFF. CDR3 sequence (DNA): TGTGCCAGTAGGGGACTAGCGGGAGGGCCCGCGAACACCGGGGAGCTGTTTTTT.

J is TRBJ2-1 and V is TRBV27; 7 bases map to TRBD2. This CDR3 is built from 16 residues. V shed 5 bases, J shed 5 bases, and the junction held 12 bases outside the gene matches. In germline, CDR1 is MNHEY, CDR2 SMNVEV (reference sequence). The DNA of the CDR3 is TGTGCCAGCAGTGCCAGGGCGAGCGGGACCAACAATGAGCAGTTCTTC. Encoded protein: CASSARASGTNNEQFF.

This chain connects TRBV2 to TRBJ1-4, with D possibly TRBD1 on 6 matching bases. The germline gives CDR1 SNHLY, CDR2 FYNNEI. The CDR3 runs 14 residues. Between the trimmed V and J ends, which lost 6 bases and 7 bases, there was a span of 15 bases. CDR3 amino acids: CASRNTGFAEKLFF. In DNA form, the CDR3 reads TGTGCCAGCAGAAATACAGGGTTCGCTGAAAAACTGTTTTTT.

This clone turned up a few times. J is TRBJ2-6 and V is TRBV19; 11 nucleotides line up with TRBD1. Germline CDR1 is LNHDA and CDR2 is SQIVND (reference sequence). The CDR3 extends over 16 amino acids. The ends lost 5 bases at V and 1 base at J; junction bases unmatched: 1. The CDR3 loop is CASSWDRGSGANVLTF. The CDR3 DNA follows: TGTGCCAGTAGTTGGGACAGGGGGTCTGGGGCCAACGTCCTGACTTTC.

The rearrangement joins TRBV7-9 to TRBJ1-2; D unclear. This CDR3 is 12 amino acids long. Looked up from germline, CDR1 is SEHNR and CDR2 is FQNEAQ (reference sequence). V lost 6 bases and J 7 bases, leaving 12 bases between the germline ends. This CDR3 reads CASSSGMGGYTF. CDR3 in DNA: TGTGCCAGCAGTTCGGGTATGGGTGGCTACACCTTC.

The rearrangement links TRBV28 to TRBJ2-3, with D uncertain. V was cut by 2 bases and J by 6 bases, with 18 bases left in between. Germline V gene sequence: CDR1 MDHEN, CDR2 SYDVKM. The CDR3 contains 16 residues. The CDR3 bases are TGTGCCAGCAGTTTAGAGGTCGGTACTCCGTATGATACGCAGTATTTT. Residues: CASSLEVGTPYDTQYF.

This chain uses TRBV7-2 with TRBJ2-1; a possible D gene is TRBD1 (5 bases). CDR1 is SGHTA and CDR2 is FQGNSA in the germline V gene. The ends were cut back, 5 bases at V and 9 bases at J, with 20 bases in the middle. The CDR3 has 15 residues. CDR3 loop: CASSRFIPGQGEQFF. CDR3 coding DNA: TGTGCCAGCAGCCGGTTTATCCCCGGGCAGGGTGAGCAGTTCTTC.

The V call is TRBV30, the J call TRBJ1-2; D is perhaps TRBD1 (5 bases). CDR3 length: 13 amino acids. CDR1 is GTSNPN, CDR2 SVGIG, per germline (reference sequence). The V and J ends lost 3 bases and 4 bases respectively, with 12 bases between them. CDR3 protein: CAWSGRVLYGYTF. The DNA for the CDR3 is TGTGCCTGGAGCGGCAGGGTGCTCTATGGCTACACCTTC. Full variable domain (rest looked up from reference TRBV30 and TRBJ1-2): SQTIHQWPATLVQPVGSPLSLECTVEGTSNPNLYWYRQAAGRGLQLLFYSVGIGQISSEVPQNLSASRPQDRQFILSSKKLLLSDSGFYLCAWSGRVLYGYTFGSGTRLTVV.

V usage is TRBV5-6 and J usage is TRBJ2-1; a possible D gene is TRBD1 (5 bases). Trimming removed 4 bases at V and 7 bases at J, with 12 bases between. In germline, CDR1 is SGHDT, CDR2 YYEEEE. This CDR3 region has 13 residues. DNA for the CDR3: TGTGCCAGCAGCGCCACCCCAGGGAATGAGCAGTTCTTC. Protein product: CASSATPGNEQFF.

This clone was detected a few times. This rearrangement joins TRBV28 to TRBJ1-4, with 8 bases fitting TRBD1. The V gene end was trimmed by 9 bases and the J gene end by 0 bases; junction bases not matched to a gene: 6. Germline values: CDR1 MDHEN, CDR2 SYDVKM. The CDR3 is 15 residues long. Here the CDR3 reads CASYGQGATNEKLFF. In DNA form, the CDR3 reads TGTGCCAGTTACGGACAGGGCGCAACTAATGAAAAACTGTTTTTT.